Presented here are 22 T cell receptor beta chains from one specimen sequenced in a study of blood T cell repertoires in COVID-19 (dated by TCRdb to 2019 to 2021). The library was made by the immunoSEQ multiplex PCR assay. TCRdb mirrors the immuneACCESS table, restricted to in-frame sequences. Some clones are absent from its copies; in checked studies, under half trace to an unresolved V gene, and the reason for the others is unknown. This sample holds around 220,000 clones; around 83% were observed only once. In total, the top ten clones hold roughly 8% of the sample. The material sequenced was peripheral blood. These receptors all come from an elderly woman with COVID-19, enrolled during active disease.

This CDR3 is CASSRVEAFF. CDR3 coding DNA: TGTGCCAGCAGTCGGGTAGAAGCTTTCTTT. The rearrangement uses TRBV2 and TRBJ1-1; D gene uncertain. The germline gives CDR1 SNHLY, CDR2 FYNNEI. The CDR3 contains 10 residues. Trimming took off 5 bases at V and 8 bases at J, with 6 bases between the two ends.

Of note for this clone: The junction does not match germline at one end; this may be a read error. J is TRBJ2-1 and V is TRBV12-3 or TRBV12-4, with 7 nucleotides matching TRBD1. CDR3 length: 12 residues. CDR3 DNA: TGTGCCAGCAGTTGGGGGACGGGACAGAGGATCTTC. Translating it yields CASSWGTGQRIF.

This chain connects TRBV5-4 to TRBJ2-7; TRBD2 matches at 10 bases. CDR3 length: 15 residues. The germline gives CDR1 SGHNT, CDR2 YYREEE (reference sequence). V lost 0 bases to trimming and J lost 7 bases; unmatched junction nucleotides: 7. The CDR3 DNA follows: TGTGCCAGCAGCTTGGAGGCTAGCGGGAGTTGGGAGCAGTACTTC. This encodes CASSLEASGSWEQYF.

This CDR3 reads CASSRDRATSPLHF. CDR3 in DNA: TGCGCCAGCAGCCGAGACAGGGCTACTTCACCCCTCCACTTT. The genes are TRBV5-1 and TRBJ1-6, with 7 bases identical to TRBD1. CDR1 and CDR2 (germline): SGHRS, YFSETQ. The CDR3 has 14 residues. V was clipped by 4 bases and J by 9 bases; unmatched bases: 7.

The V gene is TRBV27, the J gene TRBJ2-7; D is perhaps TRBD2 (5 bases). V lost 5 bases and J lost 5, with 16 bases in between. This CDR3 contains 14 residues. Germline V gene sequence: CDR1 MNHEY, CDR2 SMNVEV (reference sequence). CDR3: CASSEAWGANEQYF. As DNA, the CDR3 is TGTGCCAGCAGTGAGGCGTGGGGAGCCAACGAGCAGTACTTC.

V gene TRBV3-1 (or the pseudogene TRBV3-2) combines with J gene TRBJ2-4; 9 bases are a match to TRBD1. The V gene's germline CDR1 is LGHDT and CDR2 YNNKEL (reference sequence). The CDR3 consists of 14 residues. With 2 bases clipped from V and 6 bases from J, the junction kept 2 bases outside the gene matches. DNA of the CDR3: TGTGCCAGCAGCCAAAAGGACAGGGGAAACATTCAGTACTTC. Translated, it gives CASSQKDRGNIQYF.

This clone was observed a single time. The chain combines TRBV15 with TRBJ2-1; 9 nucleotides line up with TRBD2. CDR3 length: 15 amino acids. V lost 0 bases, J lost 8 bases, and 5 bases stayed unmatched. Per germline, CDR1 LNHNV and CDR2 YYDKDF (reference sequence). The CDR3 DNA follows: TGTGCCACCAGCAGAGATGGGACTAGCAGGGATGAGCAGTTCTTC. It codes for CATSRDGTSRDEQFF.

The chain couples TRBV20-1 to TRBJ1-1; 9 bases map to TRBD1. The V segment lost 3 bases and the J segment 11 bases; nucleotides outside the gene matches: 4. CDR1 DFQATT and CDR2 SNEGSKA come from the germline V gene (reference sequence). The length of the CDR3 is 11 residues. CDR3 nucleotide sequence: TGCAGTGCTAGCACAGGGGGCTACGCTTTCTTT. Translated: CSASTGGYAFF.

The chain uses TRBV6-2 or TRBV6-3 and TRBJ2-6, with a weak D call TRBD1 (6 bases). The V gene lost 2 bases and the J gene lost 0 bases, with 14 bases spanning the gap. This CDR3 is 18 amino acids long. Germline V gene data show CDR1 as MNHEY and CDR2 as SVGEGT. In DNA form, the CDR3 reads TGTGCCAGCAGTTACATAGGGGACAAGAGCTCTGGGGCCAACGTCCTGACTTTC. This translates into CASSYIGDKSSGANVLTF.

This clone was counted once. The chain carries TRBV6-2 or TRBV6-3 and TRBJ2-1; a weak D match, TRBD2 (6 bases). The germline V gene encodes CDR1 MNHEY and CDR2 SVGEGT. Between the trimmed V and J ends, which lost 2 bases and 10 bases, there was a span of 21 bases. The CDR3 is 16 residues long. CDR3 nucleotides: TGTGCCAGCAGTTACCCCTGGAATCAACGCCGGGGGGAGCAGTTCTTC. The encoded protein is CASSYPWNQRRGEQFF.

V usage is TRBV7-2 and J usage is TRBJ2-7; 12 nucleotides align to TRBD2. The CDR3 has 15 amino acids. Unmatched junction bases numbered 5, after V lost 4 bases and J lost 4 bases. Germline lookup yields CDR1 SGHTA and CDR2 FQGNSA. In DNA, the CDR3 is TGTGCCAGCAGCTCCACCGGGACTAGCGGGTACGAGCAGTACTTC. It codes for CASSSTGTSGYEQYF.

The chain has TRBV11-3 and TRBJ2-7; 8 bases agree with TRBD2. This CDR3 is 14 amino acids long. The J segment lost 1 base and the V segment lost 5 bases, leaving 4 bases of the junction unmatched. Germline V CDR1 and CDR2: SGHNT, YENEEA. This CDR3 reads CASSPAGASYEQYF. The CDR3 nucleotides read TGTGCCAGCAGCCCAGCGGGGGCTTCCTACGAGCAGTACTTC.

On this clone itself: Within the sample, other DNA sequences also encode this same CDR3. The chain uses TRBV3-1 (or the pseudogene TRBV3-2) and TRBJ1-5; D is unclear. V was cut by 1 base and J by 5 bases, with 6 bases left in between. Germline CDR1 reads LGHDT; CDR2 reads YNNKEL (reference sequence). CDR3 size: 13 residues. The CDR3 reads CASSQGRDQPQHF. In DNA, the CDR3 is TGTGCCAGCAGCCAAGGTCGAGATCAGCCCCAGCATTTT.

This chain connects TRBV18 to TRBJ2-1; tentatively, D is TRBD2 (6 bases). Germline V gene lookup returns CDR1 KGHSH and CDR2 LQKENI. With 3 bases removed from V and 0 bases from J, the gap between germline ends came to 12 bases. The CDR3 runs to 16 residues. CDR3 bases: TGTGCCAGCTCACCTCAGGAGGGCATCTCCTACAATGAGCAGTTCTTC. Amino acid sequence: CASSPQEGISYNEQFF.

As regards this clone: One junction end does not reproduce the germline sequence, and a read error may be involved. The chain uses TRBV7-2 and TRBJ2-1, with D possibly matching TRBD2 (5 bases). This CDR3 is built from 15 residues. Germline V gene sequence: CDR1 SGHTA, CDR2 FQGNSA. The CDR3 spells CASTLGPRYAGEQFF. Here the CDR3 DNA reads TGTGCCAGCACCTTAGGCCCTAGATACGCGGGTGAGCAGTTCTTC.

The CDR3 is CASSEQGQLNTEAFF. CDR3 sequence (DNA): TGTGCCAGCAGTGAACAGGGACAGCTAAACACTGAAGCTTTCTTT. The chain uses TRBV6-1 and TRBJ1-1; 7 nucleotides match TRBD1. The CDR3 consists of 15 residues. J was trimmed by 2 bases and V by 2 bases; bases with no gene match: 5. The germline V gene has CDR1 MNHNS and CDR2 SASEGT.

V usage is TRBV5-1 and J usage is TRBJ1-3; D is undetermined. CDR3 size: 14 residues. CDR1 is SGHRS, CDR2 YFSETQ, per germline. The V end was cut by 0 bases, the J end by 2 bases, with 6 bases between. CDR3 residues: CASSLAGTGNTIYF. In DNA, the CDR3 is TGCGCCAGCAGCTTGGCCGGGACTGGAAACACCATATATTTT. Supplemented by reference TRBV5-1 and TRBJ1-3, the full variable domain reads KAGVTQTPRYLIKTRGQQVTLSCSPISGHRSVSWYQQTPGQGLQFLFEYFSETQRNKGNFPGRFSGRQFSNSRSEMNVSTLELGDSALYLCASSLAGTGNTIYFGEGSWLTVV.

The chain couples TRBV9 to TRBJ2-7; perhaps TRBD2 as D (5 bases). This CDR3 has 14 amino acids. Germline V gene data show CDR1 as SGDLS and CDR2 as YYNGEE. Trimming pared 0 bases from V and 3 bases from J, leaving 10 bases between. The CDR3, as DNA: TGTGCCAGCAGCGTAGCAGGAGGCGGCTACGAGCAGTACTTC. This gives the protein CASSVAGGGYEQYF. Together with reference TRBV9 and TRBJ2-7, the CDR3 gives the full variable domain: DSGVTQTPKHLITATGQRVTLRCSPRSGDLSVYWYQQSLDQGLQFLIQYYNGEERAKGNILERFSAQQFPDLHSELNLSSLELGDSALYFCASSVAGGGYEQYFGPGTRLTVT.

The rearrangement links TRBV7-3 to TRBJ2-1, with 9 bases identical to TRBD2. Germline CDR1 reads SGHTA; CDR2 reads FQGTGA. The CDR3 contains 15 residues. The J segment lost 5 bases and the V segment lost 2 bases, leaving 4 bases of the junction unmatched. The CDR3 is CASSLFSSGNNEQFF. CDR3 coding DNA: TGTGCCAGCAGCTTATTTTCTAGCGGGAACAATGAGCAGTTCTTC.

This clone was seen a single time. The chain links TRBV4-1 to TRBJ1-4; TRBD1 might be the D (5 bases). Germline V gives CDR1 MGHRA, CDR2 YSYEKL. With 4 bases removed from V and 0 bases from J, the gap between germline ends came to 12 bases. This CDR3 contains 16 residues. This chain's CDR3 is CASSPGHRATNEKLFF. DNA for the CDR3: TGCGCCAGCAGCCCTGGACACCGTGCAACTAATGAAAAACTGTTTTTT.

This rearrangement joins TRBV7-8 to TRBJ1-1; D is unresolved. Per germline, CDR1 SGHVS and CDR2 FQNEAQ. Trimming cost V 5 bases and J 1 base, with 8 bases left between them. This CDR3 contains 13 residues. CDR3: CASSPYGNTEAFF. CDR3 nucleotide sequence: TGTGCCAGCAGCCCCTATGGGAACACTGAAGCTTTCTTT.

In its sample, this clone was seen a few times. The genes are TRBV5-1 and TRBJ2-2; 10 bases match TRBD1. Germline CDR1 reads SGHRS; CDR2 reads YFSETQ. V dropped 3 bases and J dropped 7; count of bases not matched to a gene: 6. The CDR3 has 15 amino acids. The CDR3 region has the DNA TGCGCCAGCAGCTATGGGACAGGGGATGGCGGGGAGCTGTTTTTT. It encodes CASSYGTGDGGELFF.